The 19 T cell receptor beta chains in this list originate from one sample, sequenced in a study of T-cell memory formation after mild COVID-19. Using its own MiXCR run on the 5' RACE reads, TCRdb lists one record per CDR3 protein. Here the sample spans approximately 400,000 distinct CDR3 sequences, more than 20% being singletons. Material for sequencing was PBMCs or a T cell subset sorted from them (not recorded which). Source of these receptors: an adult woman who had mild COVID-19 (a few samples of this study predate the infection). Cell type and time point are not known.

In this sample, this clonotype turned up a few times. This sequence joins TRBV12-3 or TRBV12-4 and TRBJ2-2, with 9 bases aligning to TRBD1. The CDR3 has 15 amino acids. Trimming at V came to 6 bases and at J to 4 bases, leaving 6 bases not matched to a gene. CDR3 sequence (DNA): TGTGCCAGCAGGAGAGACAGGGGGAGCACCGGGGAGCTGTTTTTT. Translating gives CASRRDRGSTGELFF.

The V and J genes are TRBV6-1 and TRBJ2-3, with 9 bases lining up with TRBD1. Germline lookup yields CDR1 MNHNS and CDR2 SASEGT. The CDR3 length is 14 residues. The junction had 4 bases not matched to a gene; V was cut back by 8 bases and J by 1 base. CDR3 region: CASDWDRGTDTQYF. DNA of the CDR3: TGTGCCAGCGACTGGGACAGGGGCACAGATACGCAGTATTTT.

The sample holds a few counts of this clonotype. The chain joins TRBV12-3 or TRBV12-4 to TRBJ2-1; TRBD2 agrees at 9 bases. This CDR3 is built from 13 residues. V trimming: 5 bases; J trimming: 6 bases; junction bases outside the gene matches: 2. This chain's CDR3 is CASSRGGANEQFF. CDR3 coding DNA: TGTGCCAGCAGTCGCGGGGGGGCCAATGAGCAGTTCTTC.

This clonotype was counted a few times. This chain links TRBV19 with TRBJ2-2, with D maybe TRBD2 (6 bases). Germline CDR1 and CDR2: LNHDA and SQIVND (reference sequence). V shed 2 bases and J shed 6 bases, with 13 bases lying between them. CDR3 size: 15 residues. The chain's CDR3 is CASSISGVLSGELFF. Written as DNA, the CDR3 is TGTGCCAGTAGTATATCGGGGGTCCTTTCCGGGGAGCTGTTTTTT.

This clonotype has a handful of counts. The V gene is TRBV3-1, the J gene TRBJ2-7, with TRBD2 matching 7 bases. The CDR3 spans 16 residues. The germline V gene encodes CDR1 LGHDT and CDR2 YNNKEL (reference sequence). After removal of 0 bases from V and 3 bases from J, the junction contained 8 bases not matched to a gene. The CDR3 reads CASSQDPPGGGYEQYF. The CDR3 DNA follows: TGTGCCAGCAGCCAAGATCCCCCGGGGGGAGGCTACGAGCAGTACTTC.

This sequence joins TRBV11-2 and TRBJ1-2; 7 nucleotides align to TRBD1. Germline V gene data show CDR1 as SGHAT and CDR2 as FQNNGV. V was clipped by 4 bases and J by 8 bases; unmatched bases: 7. The length of the CDR3 is 13 residues. CDR3 protein: CASSSQTGKGYTF. The DNA of the CDR3 is TGTGCCAGCAGCTCCCAGACAGGGAAAGGCTACACCTTC.

In its sample, this clonotype was seen a few times. The V call is TRBV12-3 or TRBV12-4, the J call TRBJ2-1, with 9 bases aligning to TRBD2. Trimming at V came to 5 bases and at J to 7 bases, leaving 9 bases not matched to a gene. The CDR3 consists of 15 residues. CDR3: CASSISGSRGNEQFF. In DNA, the CDR3 is TGTGCCAGCAGTATTAGCGGGAGTAGGGGGAATGAGCAGTTCTTC.

A few counts support this clonotype. The genes are TRBV24-1 and TRBJ2-3, with 7 positions matching TRBD1. The CDR3 spans 15 residues. The V segment lost 6 bases and the J segment 4 bases; nucleotides outside the gene matches: 9. Germline CDR1 and CDR2: KGHDR and SFDVKD. The CDR3 nucleotides are TGTGCCACCAGTTATACAGGGGAGTCCCCAGATACGCAGTATTTT. Its protein product is CATSYTGESPDTQYF.

This clonotype was seen a handful of times. The rearrangement joins TRBV11-2 to TRBJ2-1; 8 bases map to TRBD2. This CDR3 has 16 residues. From germline, CDR1 is SGHAT and CDR2 FQNNGV. The ends lost 0 bases at V and 1 base at J; junction bases unmatched: 2. CDR3 nucleotides: TGTGCCAGCAGCTTAGATGGCGGGGGGTCCTACAATGAGCAGTTCTTC. This translates into CASSLDGGGSYNEQFF.

V is TRBV10-1 and J is TRBJ1-1; unclear D gene. Trimming removed 0 bases at V and 1 base at J, with 12 bases between. Germline CDR1 WNHNN, CDR2 SYGVQD (reference sequence). This CDR3 contains 16 residues. The CDR3 DNA reads as TGCGCCAGCAGTGAGTCCTCGGGTCGGGGGAACACTGAAGCTTTCTTT. It codes for CASSESSGRGNTEAFF.

Note on this clonotype: At one of its ends the junction is not consistent with the germline gene, which may arise from a read error. The chain carries TRBV6-1 and TRBJ1-1; D gene uncertain. The CDR3 spans 12 residues. Per germline, CDR1 MNHNS and CDR2 SASEGT. For the CDR3, the DNA is TGTGCCAGCAGGGAAGGATTCACTGAAGCTTTCTTT. Its translation: CASREGFTEAFF.

The chain couples TRBV5-6 to TRBJ2-1; TRBD1 or TRBD2 may be the D gene (5 bases each). The V end lost 4 bases, the J end lost 10 bases, and 21 bases lay between the germline ends. In germline, CDR1 is SGHDT, CDR2 YYEEEE. This CDR3 contains 15 residues. This chain's CDR3 is CASSPLRDGYLEQFF. The DNA of the CDR3 is TGTGCCAGCAGCCCGCTCCGGGACGGCTACCTAGAGCAGTTCTTC.

This clonotype turned up a few times. The CDR3 region has the DNA TGTGCCACTGCGCCACTCGGACTAGCGGGAGGGCATGAGCAGTTCTTC. As protein: CATAPLGLAGGHEQFF. The chain joins TRBV7-9 to TRBJ2-1; 15 bases line up with TRBD2. The trim removed 10 bases at V and 8 bases at J, leaving 12 bases unmatched. The germline gives CDR1 SEHNR, CDR2 FQNEAQ (reference sequence). CDR3 size: 16 residues. Full variable domain (outside the CDR3, taken from reference TRBV7-9 and TRBJ2-1): DTGVSQNPRHKITKRGQNVTFRCDPISEHNRLYWYRQTLGQGPEFLTYFQNEAQLEKSRLLSDRFSAERPKGSFSTLEIQRTEQGDSAMYLCATAPLGLAGGHEQFFGPGTRLTVL.

This clonotype occurred a few times. This chain links TRBV20-1 with TRBJ2-7; D is possibly TRBD2 (6 bases). Trimming stripped 6 bases from V and 0 bases from J, with 15 bases between. The CDR3 is 14 amino acids. The V gene's germline CDR1 is DFQATT and CDR2 SNEGSKA (reference sequence). The CDR3 here is CSASRERSSYEQYF. DNA of the CDR3: TGCAGTGCCTCCCGGGAGCGGAGCTCCTACGAGCAGTACTTC.

The V and J genes are TRBV7-2 and TRBJ2-3; D remains unclear. The CDR3 runs to 14 residues. CDR1 and CDR2 (germline): SGHTA, FQGNSA. V shed 4 bases and J shed 0 bases, with 8 bases lying between them. CDR3 sequence reads: CASSSGFSTDTQYF. In DNA, the CDR3 is TGTGCCAGCAGCTCCGGCTTTAGCACAGATACGCAGTATTTT.

J is TRBJ1-1 and V is TRBV7-8, with D possibly matching TRBD1 (6 bases). The CDR3 length is 15 residues. V was clipped by 3 bases and J by 2 bases, with 13 bases between them. Per germline, CDR1 SGHVS and CDR2 FQNEAQ. In nucleotides, the CDR3 is TGTGCCAGCAGCTTTAGGACAGACCCCAACACTGAAGCTTTCTTT. This sequence encodes CASSFRTDPNTEAFF.

This chain joins TRBV12-3 or TRBV12-4 and TRBJ2-3, with D possibly being TRBD2 (6 bases). Trimming stripped 3 bases from V and 1 base from J, with 11 bases between. CDR3 size: 15 residues. For the CDR3, the DNA is TGTGCCAGCAGTTTCCGGGACTCAGGCACAGATACGCAGTATTTT. Translating it yields CASSFRDSGTDTQYF.

V is TRBV5-1 and J is TRBJ1-2; TRBD1 aligns across 10 bases. V gave up 0 bases and J gave up 6 bases; unmatched junction bases: 11. The CDR3 length is 17 residues. The germline gives CDR1 SGHRS, CDR2 YFSETQ. The CDR3 here is CASSLEPGQGVYDGYTF. Here the CDR3 DNA reads TGCGCCAGCAGCTTGGAACCCGGACAGGGGGTTTACGATGGCTACACCTTC.

The chain couples TRBV5-1 to TRBJ2-6; D remains ambiguous. Germline V gene sequence: CDR1 SGHRS, CDR2 YFSETQ. V was pared by 0 bases and J by 2 bases, with 9 bases between. This CDR3 spans 16 amino acids. CDR3 nucleotide sequence: TGCGCCAGCAGCTTGGAGGTCGTGCCTGGGGCCAACGTCCTGACTTTC. The encoded protein is CASSLEVVPGANVLTF.